This record covers a single T cell receptor beta chain. What it binds is not known. From germline, CDR1 is KGHSH and CDR2 LQKENI. This CDR3 is built from 15 residues. Trimming took 0 bases from V and 0 from J, leaving 8 bases between them. The data derive from a study of T cell responses to AZD1222 COVID-19 vaccine. Broader study findings: Among those given AZD1222, only five or six were seropositive at baseline.

Assay used: immunoSEQ multiplex PCR; TCRdb lists only in-frame clones, some missing. The repertoire holds 89,000 or so clones, with about 86% as singletons. The V call is TRBV18, the J call TRBJ1-1, with D possibly being TRBD1 (5 bases). The TCR sequence derives from an adult who received the AZD1222 COVID-19 vaccine. This specimen consisted of peripheral blood, obtained 28 days after the second AZD1222 dose. This CDR3 is CASSPPRGVNTEAFF. CDR3 in DNA: TGTGCCAGCTCACCACCGAGGGGTGTGAACACTGAAGCTTTCTTT.